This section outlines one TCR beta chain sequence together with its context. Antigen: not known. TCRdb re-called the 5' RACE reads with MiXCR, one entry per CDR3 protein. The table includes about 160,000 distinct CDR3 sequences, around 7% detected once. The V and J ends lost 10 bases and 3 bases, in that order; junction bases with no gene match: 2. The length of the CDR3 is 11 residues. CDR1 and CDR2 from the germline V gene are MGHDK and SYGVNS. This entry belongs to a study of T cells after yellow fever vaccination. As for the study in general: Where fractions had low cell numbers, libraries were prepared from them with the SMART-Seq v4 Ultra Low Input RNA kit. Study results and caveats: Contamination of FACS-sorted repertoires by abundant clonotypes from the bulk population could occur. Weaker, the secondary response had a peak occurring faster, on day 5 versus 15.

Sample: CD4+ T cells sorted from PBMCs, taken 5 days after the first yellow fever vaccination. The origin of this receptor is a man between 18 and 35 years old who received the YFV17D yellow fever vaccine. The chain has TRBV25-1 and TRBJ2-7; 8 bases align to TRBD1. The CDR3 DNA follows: TGTGCCACCGGACAGGGCTACGAGCAGTACTTC. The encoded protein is CATGQGYEQYF.